This entry features one T cell receptor (beta chain) sequence. Its antigen is as yet unknown. This sample was included in a study of cytomegalovirus exposure and HLA in healthy donors. Primers: 60 Vbeta forward and 13 Jbeta reverse. Clones were sequenced by immunoSEQ multiplex PCR, and TCRdb holds only the in-frame ones, with some missing. Of roughly 150,000 clones in the sample, 60% to 80% are singletons; the top ten hold roughly 12%. Findings of the study overall: Accurate prediction of HLA-A and HLA-B alleles (for most subjects) was reportedly achieved from TCR beta sequences. An ancestry cluster, one associated with Asian ancestry, reportedly showed fewer N-insertions than the roughly 670-donor mean in a later analysis. A later analysis linked a missense variant in DCLRE1C to the trimming of TCR beta V and J genes. A prior analysis recorded that most TCR beta V segments were productive about 87% or about 30% of the time.

This CDR3 is built from 14 residues. With 5 bases removed from V and 6 bases from J, the gap between germline ends came to 14 bases. CDR1 and CDR2 from the germline V gene are ENHRY and SYGVKD. Sequencing used PBMCs. This TCR derives from a man aged 18 to 30 in good health and CMV-seropositive. The V call is TRBV10-3, the J call TRBJ2-1; TRBD2 might be the D (6 bases). The CDR3 reads CAISPAGGFNEQFF. DNA of the CDR3: TGTGCCATCAGTCCGGCTGGAGGGTTCAATGAGCAGTTCTTC.